This T cell receptor (beta chain) came from a study of blood T cell repertoires in COVID-19. TCRdb's copy holds only in-frame clones and misses some; the assay was immunoSEQ multiplex PCR. The data hold 65,000 to 95,000 clones, with about 88% observed a single time. The germline CDR1 and CDR2 sequences are MNHEY and SMNVEV (reference sequence). V was clipped by 4 bases and J by 4 bases, with 16 bases between them. The CDR3 runs to 15 residues. In this sample, this clone turned up once. The gene calls are TRBV27 and TRBJ1-2, with D perhaps TRBD1 (6 bases). The clonotype was recovered from a man older than 75 with acute or convalescent COVID-19. Sequenced sample: peripheral blood. The CDR3 bases are TGTGCCAGCAGTTCCTCAGGGGACCCTACCTATGGCTACACCTTC. It specifies CASSSSGDPTYGYTF.